This T cell receptor beta chain is from a study of OX40 agonist ivuxolimab in advanced cancers. The study in broad terms: Ivuxolimab was a fully human IgG2 agonistic monoclonal antibody targeting the costimulatory receptor OX40 (CD134). Intravenous ivuxolimab was administered to patients every 2 weeks at six dose levels: 0.01, 0.1, 0.3, 1.5, 3 and 10 mg/kg. Of the approximately 50 patients in dose escalation, about 20 had hepatocellular carcinoma, roughly 15 had melanoma, 9 had renal cell carcinoma and 9 had head and neck cancer. A male proportion of under 85% and a mean age of approximately 58 years, ranging from about 20 to 79, were recorded for the dose-escalation cohort. Patients were allowed to have had prior anti-PD-1, anti-PD-L1 or anti-CTLA-4 therapy, and 40% of the dose-escalation patients had previously received checkpoint inhibitors. Three dose-escalation patients achieved partial responses, one with hepatocellular carcinoma and two with cutaneous melanoma. Peripheral TCRbeta sequencing was intended to test whether TCR sequence diversity was altered and clonal T-cell expansion was caused by ivuxolimab. The paper reports the monotherapy dose-escalation portion (N = 52 patients) of the phase I ivuxolimab trial. General conclusions and limits of the study: In the 0.1-3.0 mg/kg groups, partial responders had among the lowest normalized peripheral clonal expansion, particularly in CD8+ T cells. After ivuxolimab, CD8+ T cells had more expanded clones than CD4+ T cells on average. Low levels of normalized T-cell clonal expansion were also seen in some nonresponding patients. The antigen specificity of the peripheral T cells that underwent clonal expansion was not determined. At doses of 0.1 to 3.0 mg/kg, clonal expansion of both CD4+ and CD8+ T cells in blood was seen between baseline and week 6.

A remark on this clone: Its antigen is not yet known. The record has no base qualities; no much larger clone is one base away.

Genomic DNA was isolated from the sorted cells so that the TCRbeta CDR3 region could be sequenced. The immunoSEQ Assay was used to sequence the TCRbeta CDR3 regions. The immuneACCESS repertoire file appears here via TCRdb, limited to in-frame rearrangements. These files lack a portion of the clones; in checked studies, under half of the deficit traces to unresolved V genes, and the cause of the others is not known. The sample table shows under 95,000 clones, and roughly 84% are seen once. The top ten constitute roughly 17% of the sample. Patients with autoimmune disease history or receiving systemic immunosuppression were excluded from the trial. Peripheral blood for TCR sequencing was drawn from every dose cohort at baseline, at cycle 4 day 1 and at cycle 7 day 1. Samples were obtained from an open-label, multicenter, first-in-human phase I dose-escalation trial of ivuxolimab. Adults with locally advanced or metastatic melanoma, renal cell carcinoma, hepatocellular carcinoma or head and neck squamous cell carcinoma were enrolled in the trial. Before TCR sequencing, CD4+ T cells and CD8+ T cells were sorted from peripheral blood as separate populations.

Its CDR3 holds 15 amino acids, cysteine through phenylalanine. Only the CDR3 portion is preserved as DNA: 45 bases, with reading frame beginning at the first base. CDR1 and CDR2 are read off the germline V gene as SGHAT and FQNNGV. Trimming takes 1 base from V and 3 bases from J, and the germline ends sit 11 bases apart. The chain joins TRBV11-2 to TRBJ2-3; the D gene cannot be resolved reliably. Specimen: CD4+ or CD8+ T cells sorted from blood, collected in a trial of the OX40 agonist ivuxolimab. This sequence was found in an adult with an advanced solid tumor such as melanoma, head and neck, liver or kidney cancer. For the CDR3, the sequence is CASSLAISLTDTQYF. The sequenced DNA: TGTGCCAGCAGCTTAGCTATTTCCCTTACAGATACGCAGTATTTT.